These 30 T cell receptor beta chains came from one sample sequenced in a study of T cell responses to AZD1222 COVID-19 vaccine. The method was immunoSEQ multiplex PCR; TCRdb's version includes in-frame clones alone and lacks a portion of them. Among around 150,000 clones listed, roughly nine tenths were seen once. The material sequenced was peripheral blood, taken 28 days after the second dose of the MenACWY control vaccine. Source of these receptors: an adult who received the MenACWY meningococcal vaccine as a control.

This chain links TRBV27 with TRBJ2-5, with 11 positions matching TRBD2. After removal of 1 base from V and 4 bases from J, the junction contained 5 bases not matched to a gene. The germline V gene encodes CDR1 MNHEY and CDR2 SMNVEV (reference sequence). The CDR3 consists of 16 residues. This chain's CDR3 is CASSLLLAGGRETQYF. The CDR3 bases are TGTGCCAGCAGTTTATTGTTAGCGGGGGGGCGAGAGACCCAGTACTTC.

This clone was found once. The chain employs TRBV28 and TRBJ1-6, with D maybe TRBD1 (5 bases). Trimming left V 3 bases short and J 6 bases short, with 15 bases between. Looked up from germline, CDR1 is MDHEN and CDR2 is SYDVKM. The CDR3 spans 16 residues. Written as DNA, the CDR3 is TGTGCCAGCAGTTTTTGGGACCAGGGAACTAATTCACCCCTCCACTTT. This translates into CASSFWDQGTNSPLHF. Full variable domain (remainder filled in from reference TRBV28 and TRBJ1-6): DVKVTQSSRYLVKRTGEKVFLECVQDMDHENMFWYRQDPGLGLRLIYFSYDVKMKEKGDIPEGYSVSREKKERFSLILESASTNQTSMYLCASSFWDQGTNSPLHFGNGTRLTVT.

The chain is built from TRBV28 and TRBJ1-1; TRBD1 matches 10 bases. V gave up 4 bases and J gave up 4 bases; unmatched junction bases: 6. The CDR3 totals 15 residues. Germline CDR1 reads MDHEN; CDR2 reads SYDVKM. Here the CDR3 reads CASSSTTGGGTEAFF. The DNA of the CDR3 is TGTGCCAGCAGTTCGACGACAGGGGGCGGCACTGAAGCTTTCTTT.

The chain links TRBV2 to TRBJ2-5; 13 bases are shared with TRBD2. Germline values: CDR1 SNHLY, CDR2 FYNNEI. The CDR3 extends over 14 amino acids. The V gene end was trimmed by 5 bases and the J gene end by 4 bases; junction bases not matched to a gene: 1. This CDR3 reads CASSRLAGGETQYF. The CDR3, as DNA: TGTGCCAGCAGTCGACTAGCGGGAGGAGAGACCCAGTACTTC.

This rearrangement joins TRBV6-5 to TRBJ2-5; D possibly uses TRBD1 or TRBD2 (5 bases each). The V gene's germline CDR1 is MNHEY and CDR2 SVGAGI. V was clipped by 5 bases and J by 2 bases, with 15 bases between them. The length of the CDR3 is 15 residues. The CDR3 coding sequence is TGTGCCAGCAGTCGGGGCGGCTCGGGGCAAGAGACCCAGTACTTC. The encoded protein is CASSRGGSGQETQYF.

The chain has TRBV5-5 and TRBJ1-6, with 8 bases identical to TRBD1. J was trimmed by 14 bases and V by 0 bases; bases with no gene match: 1. The germline V gene encodes CDR1 SGHKS and CDR2 YYEKEE (reference sequence). The CDR3 spans 12 residues. This CDR3 is CASSLAGGTLHF. CDR3 DNA sequence: TGTGCCAGCAGCTTGGCAGGGGGCACCCTCCACTTT.

This clone occurred once. CDR3 sequence (DNA): TGTGCCAGCAGCGTGGACGAGTACACTGAAGCTTTCTTT. It codes for CASSVDEYTEAFF. The chain is built from TRBV5-4 and TRBJ1-1; D gene unclear. The CDR3 contains 13 residues. The ends were cut back, 4 bases at V and 3 bases at J, with 10 bases in the middle. Per germline, CDR1 SGHNT and CDR2 YYREEE (reference sequence).

J is TRBJ1-5 and V is TRBV28, with 7 bases aligning to TRBD1. The CDR3 sequence is 17 residues long. Germline CDR1 MDHEN, CDR2 SYDVKM. Trimming took 5 bases from V and 4 from J; bases not matched to a gene: 14. The CDR3 region is CASSLGAKTGLNQPQHF. CDR3 bases: TGTGCCAGCAGTCTAGGGGCCAAGACAGGGTTGAATCAGCCCCAGCATTTT.

J is TRBJ2-2 and V is TRBV24-1; 9 bases are shared with TRBD1. Losses at the gene ends were 6 bases for V and 5 bases for J; bases not matched to a gene: 9. Germline V gives CDR1 KGHDR, CDR2 SFDVKD. This CDR3 region has 16 residues. The CDR3 spells CATSRGGQGLTGELFF. DNA for the CDR3: TGTGCCACCAGTCGAGGGGGACAGGGTTTGACCGGGGAGCTGTTTTTT.

The chain uses TRBV28 and TRBJ1-2; 10 nucleotides line up with TRBD1. This CDR3 is 16 amino acids long. V shed 6 bases, J shed 4 bases, and the junction held 11 bases outside the gene matches. Germline CDR1 reads MDHEN; CDR2 reads SYDVKM. The CDR3 DNA follows: TGTGCCAGCAGGCAAAACCGACAGGGGGCTAGCTATGGCTACACCTTC. Protein sequence: CASRQNRQGASYGYTF.

The chain combines TRBV25-1 with TRBJ2-1, with a weak D call TRBD2 (6 bases). V dropped 1 base and J dropped 9 bases, with 10 bases sitting between them. Per the germline V gene, CDR1 is MGHDK and CDR2 is SYGVNS. CDR3 size: 13 residues. CDR3 in DNA: TGTGCCAGCAGTGAATCGGGAGTCGGTGAGCAGTTCTTC. Translation: CASSESGVGEQFF.

The V call is TRBV5-1, the J call TRBJ2-7; TRBD2 aligns across 7 bases. V lost 4 bases to trimming and J lost 2 bases; unmatched junction nucleotides: 6. From germline, CDR1 is SGHRS and CDR2 YFSETQ. CDR3 length: 14 residues. The CDR3 here is CASSLLASPYEQYF. For the CDR3, the DNA is TGCGCCAGCAGCCTACTAGCGTCCCCCTACGAGCAGTACTTC.

The J gene is TRBJ2-5, the V gene TRBV6-6; D unclear. The CDR3 is made up of 11 amino acids. The germline V gene encodes CDR1 MNHNY and CDR2 SVGAGI (reference sequence). Between the trimmed V and J ends, which lost 5 bases and 4 bases, there was a span of 5 bases. The CDR3 is CASSAGETQYF. CDR3 coding DNA: TGTGCCAGCAGTGCCGGAGAGACCCAGTACTTC.

V and J are TRBV5-6 and TRBJ1-5; a weak D match, TRBD1 (5 bases). The V gene lost 1 base and the J gene lost 0 bases, with 11 bases spanning the gap. The CDR3 has 16 amino acids. The V gene's germline CDR1 is SGHDT and CDR2 YYEEEE. The CDR3 coding sequence is TGTGCCAGCAGCTTGAGAGGGGCAGGTAGCAATCAGCCCCAGCATTTT. It encodes CASSLRGAGSNQPQHF.

The CDR3 region is CASSLDRTGGTEAFF. Written as DNA, the CDR3 is TGCGCCAGCAGCTTAGATCGGACAGGGGGCACTGAAGCTTTCTTT. The chain carries TRBV5-1 and TRBJ1-1; TRBD1 matches at 10 bases. Germline V gene sequence: CDR1 SGHRS, CDR2 YFSETQ. Germline trimming cut 2 bases from V and 4 bases from J; bases unmatched to any gene: 5. The CDR3 is 15 residues long.

The V and J genes are TRBV12-5 and TRBJ2-5; D is possibly TRBD1 (6 bases). CDR3 size: 15 residues. The germline CDR1 and CDR2 sequences are LGHNT and FRNRAP. Trimming took off 1 base at V and 2 bases at J, with 11 bases between the two ends. CDR3 amino acids: CASGLGQERQETQYF. The DNA of the CDR3 is TGTGCTAGTGGTTTGGGACAGGAGAGACAAGAGACCCAGTACTTC.

Here the CDR3 reads CASSPSLPGLAYNEQFF. CDR3 in DNA: TGTGCCAGCAGCCCCTCACTCCCGGGACTAGCCTACAATGAGCAGTTCTTC. The chain employs TRBV7-8 and TRBJ2-1; 8 bases agree with TRBD2. V was clipped by 5 bases and J by 2 bases; unmatched bases: 11. This CDR3 has 17 residues. CDR1 is SGHVS and CDR2 is FQNEAQ in the germline V gene.

V and J are TRBV7-9 and TRBJ2-5; D ambiguous. V dropped 5 bases and J dropped 4 bases, with 11 bases sitting between them. Germline V gene lookup returns CDR1 SEHNR and CDR2 FQNEAQ (reference sequence). The CDR3 loop spans 13 amino acids. The CDR3 DNA follows: TGTGCCAGCAGCCCCCCCCCTAGAGAGACCCAGTACTTC. As protein: CASSPPPRETQYF. Supplemented by reference TRBV7-9 and TRBJ2-5, the full variable domain reads DTGVSQNPRHKITKRGQNVTFRCDPISEHNRLYWYRQTLGQGPEFLTYFQNEAQLEKSRLLSDRFSAERPKGSFSTLEIQRTEQGDSAMYLCASSPPPRETQYFGPGTRLLVL.

The rearrangement links TRBV5-1 to TRBJ2-5, with D perhaps given as TRBD1 or TRBD2 (5 bases each). Trimming pared 4 bases from V and 5 bases from J, leaving 12 bases between. The germline V gene encodes CDR1 SGHRS and CDR2 YFSETQ. The CDR3 contains 13 residues. In nucleotides, the CDR3 is TGCGCCAGCAGCCCGGGGACCGGTGAGACCCAGTACTTC. Translated: CASSPGTGETQYF.

Note on this clone: The same CDR3 is also encoded by other DNA sequences in this sample. V and J are TRBV7-2 and TRBJ1-1, with D unresolved. V was trimmed by 3 bases and J by 1 base, leaving 6 bases between them. The germline V gene has CDR1 SGHTA and CDR2 FQGNSA. The CDR3 contains 13 residues. The DNA for the CDR3 is TGTGCCAGCAGCTTGCACAGGAACACTGAAGCTTTCTTT. It yields the protein CASSLHRNTEAFF.

The chain links TRBV28 to TRBJ1-5, with D possibly TRBD1 on 6 matching bases. CDR1 is MDHEN and CDR2 is SYDVKM in the germline V gene. V was trimmed by 2 bases and J by 9 bases, leaving 20 bases between them. The CDR3 runs 16 residues. The CDR3 protein is CASSLRAGANLRPQHF. The CDR3 DNA reads as TGTGCCAGCAGTTTAAGGGCAGGGGCAAATCTTCGGCCCCAGCATTTT.

The chain has TRBV11-2 and TRBJ1-5; D might be TRBD1 (5 bases). CDR1 SGHAT and CDR2 FQNNGV come from the germline V gene. The CDR3 runs 14 residues. V lost 1 base and J 3 bases, leaving 7 bases between the germline ends. CDR3 loop: CASSLGGNNQPQHF. The CDR3 region has the DNA TGTGCCAGCAGCTTAGGGGGGAACAATCAGCCCCAGCATTTT.

The chain links TRBV6-5 to TRBJ1-4; D is unresolved. Germline lookup yields CDR1 MNHEY and CDR2 SVGAGI. Trimming left V 6 bases short and J 7 bases short, with 15 bases between. The CDR3 covers 14 residues. CDR3 DNA: TGTGCCAGCAGATCCCGGGCCCCGAGTGAAAAACTGTTTTTT. This encodes CASRSRAPSEKLFF.

This clone was detected only a few times. The V and J genes are TRBV9 and TRBJ1-4; D possibly corresponds to TRBD1 (5 bases). CDR1 and CDR2 from the germline V gene are SGDLS and YYNGEE. The CDR3 sequence is 14 residues long. V lost 0 bases, J lost 4 bases, and 7 bases lay in between. This CDR3 reads CASSVGGGNEKLFF. The CDR3 DNA reads as TGTGCCAGCAGCGTAGGTGGGGGTAATGAAAAACTGTTTTTT.

Here the CDR3 reads CASTRSGGNYGYTF. CDR3 nucleotide sequence: TGTGCCAGCACTAGATCAGGGGGTAACTATGGCTACACCTTC. The chain is built from TRBV25-1 and TRBJ1-2, with 7 nucleotides matching TRBD1. V was pared by 7 bases and J by 1 base, with 6 bases of the junction left unmatched. Germline values: CDR1 MGHDK, CDR2 SYGVNS. The CDR3 spans 14 residues.

In its sample, this clone was seen a few times. The chain couples TRBV7-8 to TRBJ1-4, with TRBD1 matching over 9 bases. CDR1 is SGHVS, CDR2 FQNEAQ, per germline. With 5 bases clipped from V and 3 bases from J, the junction kept 7 bases outside the gene matches. The CDR3 runs 16 residues. DNA for the CDR3: TGTGCCAGCAGCAAAATGACAGGGGGGGCTAATGAAAAACTGTTTTTT. Translating it yields CASSKMTGGANEKLFF.

Only one count was recorded for this clone. This rearrangement joins TRBV27 to TRBJ1-1; D is ambiguous. The CDR3 is 14 amino acids. CDR1 and CDR2 (germline): MNHEY, SMNVEV (reference sequence). Trimming stripped 3 bases from V and 1 base from J, with 9 bases between. CDR3 nucleotides: TGTGCCAGCAGTTTGAGAGCTCCGAACACTGAAGCTTTCTTT. This encodes CASSLRAPNTEAFF.

This sequence joins TRBV28 and TRBJ2-2; a possible D gene is TRBD1 (6 bases). This CDR3 comprises 14 residues. Germline values: CDR1 MDHEN, CDR2 SYDVKM. Between the trimmed V and J ends, which lost 4 bases and 6 bases, there was a span of 12 bases. The CDR3 is CASSSGTLPGELFF. The CDR3 DNA reads as TGTGCCAGCAGTTCCGGGACATTGCCCGGGGAGCTGTTTTTT.

This clone was seen a single time. The chain uses TRBV9 and TRBJ2-3, with TRBD1 matching 10 bases. V gave up 4 bases and J gave up 3 bases; unmatched junction bases: 5. The V gene's germline CDR1 is SGDLS and CDR2 YYNGEE. The CDR3 runs 15 residues. The CDR3 loop reads CASSSRQGATDTQYF. In DNA form, the CDR3 reads TGTGCCAGCAGCTCGAGACAGGGGGCTACAGATACGCAGTATTTT.

The gene calls are TRBV27 and TRBJ2-2; TRBD1 agrees at 12 bases. Trimming took 4 bases from V and 6 from J; bases not matched to a gene: 3. CDR1 is MNHEY, CDR2 SMNVEV, per germline (reference sequence). The CDR3 is 15 amino acids. The CDR3 is CASSWGQGASGELFF. The CDR3 DNA follows: TGTGCCAGCAGTTGGGGACAGGGGGCGTCCGGGGAGCTGTTTTTT.